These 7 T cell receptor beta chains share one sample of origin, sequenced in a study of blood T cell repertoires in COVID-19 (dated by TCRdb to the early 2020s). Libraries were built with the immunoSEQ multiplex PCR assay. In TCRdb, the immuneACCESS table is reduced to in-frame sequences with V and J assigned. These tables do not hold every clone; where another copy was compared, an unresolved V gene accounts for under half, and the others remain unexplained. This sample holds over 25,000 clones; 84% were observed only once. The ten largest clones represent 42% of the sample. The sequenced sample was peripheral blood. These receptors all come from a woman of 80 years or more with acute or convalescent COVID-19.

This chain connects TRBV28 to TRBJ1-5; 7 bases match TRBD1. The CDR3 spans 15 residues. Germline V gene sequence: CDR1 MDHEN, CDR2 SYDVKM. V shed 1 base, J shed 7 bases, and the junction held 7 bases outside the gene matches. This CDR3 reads CASSLFQGDWQPQHF. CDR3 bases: TGTGCCAGCAGTTTATTTCAGGGGGATTGGCAGCCCCAGCATTTT.

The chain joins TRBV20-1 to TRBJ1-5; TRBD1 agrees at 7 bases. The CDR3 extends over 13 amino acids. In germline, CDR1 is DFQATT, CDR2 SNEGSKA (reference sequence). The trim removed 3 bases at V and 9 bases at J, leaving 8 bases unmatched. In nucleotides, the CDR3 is TGCAGTGCTAGTCAACAGGGGATGGTGCCCCAGCATTTT. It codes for CSASQQGMVPQHF.

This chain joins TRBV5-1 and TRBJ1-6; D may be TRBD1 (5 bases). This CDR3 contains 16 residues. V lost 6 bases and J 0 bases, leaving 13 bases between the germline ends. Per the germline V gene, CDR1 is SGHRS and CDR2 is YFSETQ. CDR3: CASKIGAFSYNSPLHF. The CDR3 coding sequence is TGCGCCAGCAAGATAGGGGCCTTCTCCTATAATTCACCCCTCCACTTT.

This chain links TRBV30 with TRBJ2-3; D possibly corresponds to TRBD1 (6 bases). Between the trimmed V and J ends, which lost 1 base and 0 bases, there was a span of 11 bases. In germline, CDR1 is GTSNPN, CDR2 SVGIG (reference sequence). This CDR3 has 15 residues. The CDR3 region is CAWSAQGWSTDTQYF. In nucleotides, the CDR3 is TGTGCCTGGAGTGCCCAGGGGTGGAGCACAGATACGCAGTATTTT.

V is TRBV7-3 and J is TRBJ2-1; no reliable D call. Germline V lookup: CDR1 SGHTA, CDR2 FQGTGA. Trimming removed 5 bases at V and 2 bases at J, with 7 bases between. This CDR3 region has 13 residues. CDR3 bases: TGTGCCAGCAGCGCGGATACCTACAATGAGCAGTTCTTC. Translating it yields CASSADTYNEQFF.

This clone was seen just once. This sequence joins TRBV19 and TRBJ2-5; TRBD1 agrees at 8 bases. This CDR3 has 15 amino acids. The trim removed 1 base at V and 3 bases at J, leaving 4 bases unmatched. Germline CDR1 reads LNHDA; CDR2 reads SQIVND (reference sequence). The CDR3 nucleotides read TGTGCCAGTAGTATAGCACCGACAGGGGAAGAGACCCAGTACTTC. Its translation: CASSIAPTGEETQYF.

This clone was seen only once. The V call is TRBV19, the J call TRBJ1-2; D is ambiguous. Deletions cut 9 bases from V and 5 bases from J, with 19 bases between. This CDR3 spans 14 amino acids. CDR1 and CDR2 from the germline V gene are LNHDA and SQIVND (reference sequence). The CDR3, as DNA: TGTGCCAGCCAATCGGCCCGGGAGTGGTATGGCTACACCTTC. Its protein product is CASQSAREWYGYTF.